This T cell receptor beta chain was obtained from a study of T-cell memory formation after mild COVID-19 (dated by TCRdb to the early 2020s). At the level of the whole study: Most TCR sequence clusters were specific to one of the two donors. T-cell clones expanding and contracting after mild COVID-19 in a couple of donors were tracked by longitudinal TCRalpha and TCRbeta repertoire sequencing. Two young, previously healthy adult volunteers, one female and one male, were included in the cohort.

Sequenced on an Illumina NovaSeq 6000. cDNA libraries for TCRalpha and TCRbeta were prepared by 5'RACE using constant-segment primers, with sample barcodes and unique molecular identifiers added. Trizol reagent was used to extract RNA from every sample. The libraries were amplified in two PCR steps, and the second step added a second sample barcode and Illumina TruSeq adapters. The libraries were sequenced on an Illumina NovaSeq using 2 x 150 bp paired-end reads. The published analysis was carried out like this. With migec v1.2.7, reads were demultiplexed and then collapsed into UMI-guided consensus sequences. Using mixcr v2.1.11, the UMI consensuses were aligned to TRA and TRB V and J templates and assembled into clonotypes. A clonotype was counted as expanded or contracted only when both edgeR and NoisET called the clonotype significant, with the noise models trained on biological replicates. For edgeR calls, the cutoffs were a false discovery rate-adjusted p below 0.01 and a log2 fold-change threshold of 1. As an exploratory analysis of dynamics, PCA with hierarchical clustering was applied to max-normalized trajectories of the 1000 most abundant clonotypes. The CD4 or CD8 phenotype of responding clones was assigned using the separately sequenced CD4+ and CD8+ repertoires. TCRdb reworked the public reads: Q25 trimming with fastp, MiXCR clone assembly, productive beta chains retained. All rows with the same CDR3 protein become a single entry with the most common DNA and genes. TCRdb's processing, not the authors', yielded these V and J calls. The table for this sample lists 470,000 or so distinct CDR3 sequences; more than 20% of them were counted only once. Together, the top ten hold around 13% of the sample.

PBMCs were isolated by Ficoll-Paque density gradient centrifugation. This clonotype was detected only a few times. Its antigen is still unknown. No base quality values were provided; no much bigger clone lies one nucleotide off. Counted from cysteine to phenylalanine, this CDR3 has 16 amino acids. Only the CDR3 DNA stays, 48 bases, in frame from base 1. V lost 1 base and J lost 2 bases, and the count of bases not matched to a germline gene is 7. Taken from the germline V gene, the CDR1 and CDR2 loops are MGHRA and YSYEKL. The investigation overall reported the following: The second-wave clones that peaked on day 37 were not confirmed to be SARS-CoV-2 specific. Contracting CD4+ clones were located mainly in the CM and EM memory subsets, whereas CD8+ clones were found to be enriched in EMRA. Some responding clones were detected in pre-infection memory, suggesting pre-existing cross-reactive memory T cells joined the SARS-CoV-2 response. Only a couple of mild cases were covered by the study, and larger cohorts that include severe cases with pre-infection samples were considered necessary. From day 15 to 85, contracting clones showed balanced CD4/CD8 phenotypes, whereas a second wave of clones that expanded from day 15 to 37 leaned towards CD4+.

The rearranged segments are TRBV4-1 and TRBJ2-5; TRBD2 aligns with 7 central bases. The TCR comes from an adult woman who had mild COVID-19 (a few samples of this study predate the infection). The sample titles of this study are shuffled in the database, so cell type and time point are left out; the donor was told from shared clones. Sequencing input: PBMCs or a T cell subset sorted from them (not recorded which). The CDR3 in this case is CASSQGPGLTQETQYF. The nucleotides read TGCGCCAGCAGCCAAGGCCCGGGACTAACGCAAGAGACCCAGTACTTC.